This T cell receptor (beta chain) emerged from a study of T-cell memory formation after mild COVID-19. Trimming removed 2 bases from V and 10 bases from J, with 12 bases in between. This CDR3 is built from 14 residues. TCRdb reprocessed the 5' RACE reads via MiXCR and lists one record per CDR3 protein. Of about 470,000 distinct CDR3 sequences in the sample, 25% were seen once. Sequencing was performed on PBMCs or a T cell subset sorted from them (not recorded which). The chain carries TRBV12-3 or TRBV12-4 and TRBJ1-6; D is perhaps TRBD1 (5 bases). The source of this sequence is an adult woman who had mild COVID-19 (a few samples of this study predate the infection). Cell type and time point are not known. The CDR3 loop reads CASSLLGVRSPLHF. The CDR3 nucleotides read TGTGCCAGCAGTTTATTAGGGGTCCGCTCACCCCTCCACTTT.